This entry features one T cell receptor (beta chain) sequence. The J segment lost 5 bases and the V segment lost 2 bases, leaving 5 bases of the junction unmatched. CDR1 and CDR2 (germline): SGHRS, YFSETQ. CDR3 length: 14 residues. This sample is drawn from a study of T cell changes during pregnancy in multiple sclerosis. TCRdb's copy holds only in-frame clones and misses some; the assay was immunoSEQ multiplex PCR. The profile shows approximately 37,000 clones, roughly nine tenths of them singletons. The specimen comprised CD4+ T cells from peripheral blood mononuclear cells, sampled in the first trimester of pregnancy. This clonotype was sampled from a female donor with multiple sclerosis, enrolled in a pregnancy study. The V call is TRBV5-1, the J call TRBJ1-2; 8 nucleotides line up with TRBD1. The CDR3, as DNA: TGCGCCAGCAGCTTCGGACAGGGCCCTTATGGCTACACCTTC. Translating it yields CASSFGQGPYGYTF.